The 23 T cell receptor beta chains given below trace back to one sample, sequenced in a study of OX40 agonist ivuxolimab in advanced cancers. Preparation of the library involved the immunoSEQ multiplex PCR assay. TCRdb carries this immuneACCESS record with in-frame sequences only. Its versions omit some clonotypes, under half of them owing to an unresolved V gene in the studies checked, with the rest unexplained. This sample gives about 40,000 clones in total; about 85% of them show up just once. The ten top clones hold about a sixth of the sample. The input for sequencing was CD4+ or CD8+ T cells sorted from blood, taken in a trial of the OX40 agonist ivuxolimab. The receptors stem from an adult with an advanced solid tumor such as melanoma, head and neck, liver or kidney cancer.

J is TRBJ1-4 and V is TRBV28; the match to TRBD1 covers 7 bases. The V and J ends lost 2 bases and 8 bases, in that order; junction bases with no gene match: 5. CDR1 is MDHEN, CDR2 SYDVKM, per germline. This CDR3 region has 14 residues. CDR3 nucleotides: TGTGCCAGCAGTTTACGGGACAGAAGGGAAAAACTGTTTTTT. It codes for CASSLRDRREKLFF.

Turning to this clone: The junction does not match germline at one end; this may be a read error. This rearrangement joins TRBV5-3 to TRBJ2-7, with TRBD2 identical over 9 bases. TRBV5-3 is designated an ORF whose function remains uncertain. This CDR3 contains 14 residues. Written as DNA, the CDR3 is TGTGCCAGCAGCTTTAGCGGGAGTATAAACGAGCAGTACTTC. As protein: CASSFSGSINEQYF.

The chain combines TRBV30 with TRBJ2-2; 8 nucleotides line up with TRBD2. Losses at the gene ends were 4 bases for V and 2 bases for J; bases not matched to a gene: 12. Germline V gene sequence: CDR1 GTSNPN, CDR2 SVGIG (reference sequence). This CDR3 is built from 17 residues. For the CDR3, the DNA is TGTGCCTGGATATCCCCCCGACTAGCGCCTAACACCGGGGAGCTGTTTTTT. It is translated as CAWISPRLAPNTGELFF.

The rearrangement links TRBV28 to TRBJ1-1; TRBD1 is a possible D gene (6 bases). Germline CDR1 reads MDHEN; CDR2 reads SYDVKM. Trimming stripped 5 bases from V and 5 bases from J, with 9 bases between. CDR3 size: 12 residues. In DNA, the CDR3 is TGTGCCAGCAGTGCAACAGGGACTGAAGCTTTCTTT. It codes for CASSATGTEAFF.

The chain couples TRBV7-9 to TRBJ2-4; weak D call: TRBD1 (5 bases). The CDR3 runs to 15 residues. CDR1 is SEHNR and CDR2 is FQNEAQ in the germline V gene (reference sequence). V was trimmed by 5 bases and J by 0 bases, leaving 11 bases between them. CDR3 protein: CASSETGLAKNIQYF. The DNA of the CDR3 is TGTGCCAGCAGCGAAACAGGTCTAGCCAAAAACATTCAGTACTTC. The full variable domain, completed using reference TRBV7-9 and TRBJ2-4, is DTGVSQNPRHKITKRGQNVTFRCDPISEHNRLYWYRQTLGQGPEFLTYFQNEAQLEKSRLLSDRFSAERPKGSFSTLEIQRTEQGDSAMYLCASSETGLAKNIQYFGAGTRLSVL.

J is TRBJ2-3 and V is TRBV6-5; 7 positions match TRBD1. The CDR3 is 15 amino acids. V dropped 11 bases and J dropped 4; count of bases not matched to a gene: 15. CDR1 MNHEY and CDR2 SVGAGI come from the germline V gene. CDR3 coding DNA: TGTGCCGCTCATGCCGGGACAGCAGGGGCAGATACGCAGTATTTT. Protein sequence: CAAHAGTAGADTQYF.

V usage is TRBV6-6 and J usage is TRBJ2-1; no clear D gene. Trimming removed 0 bases from V and 7 bases from J, with 4 bases in between. This CDR3 is 12 amino acids long. Germline values: CDR1 MNHNY, CDR2 SVGAGI (reference sequence). The CDR3 region has the DNA TGTGCCAGCAGTTACTCCAGGAATGAGCAGTTCTTC. This sequence encodes CASSYSRNEQFF.

V and J are TRBV5-1 and TRBJ2-7; D tentatively fits TRBD1 or TRBD2 (5 bases each). The CDR3 runs 13 residues. V shed 2 bases and J shed 5 bases, with 11 bases lying between them. Germline CDR1 is SGHRS and CDR2 is YFSETQ. Here the CDR3 DNA reads TGCGCCAGCAGCTTCTGGGACCGGAACGAGCAGTACTTC. Amino acids: CASSFWDRNEQYF.

V usage is TRBV7-9 and J usage is TRBJ1-1; unclear D gene. The CDR3 covers 13 residues. V was cut by 2 bases and J by 6 bases, with 10 bases left in between. Germline CDR1 SEHNR, CDR2 FQNEAQ (reference sequence). CDR3: CASSLQVAPEAFF. The DNA of the CDR3 is TGTGCCAGCAGCTTACAGGTGGCCCCTGAAGCTTTCTTT.

The rearrangement joins TRBV5-4 to TRBJ2-1; 8 bases agree with TRBD1. The CDR3 covers 12 residues. Germline CDR1 SGHNT, CDR2 YYREEE (reference sequence). Trimming cost V 5 bases and J 7 bases; bases outside gene matches: 2. The DNA for the CDR3 is TGTGCCAGCAGGAGACAGGGGAATGAGCAGTTCTTC. Amino acid sequence: CASRRQGNEQFF.

The sample holds one count of this clone. The chain uses TRBV6-5 and TRBJ2-1; no clear D gene. V dropped 0 bases and J dropped 5 bases, with 5 bases sitting between them. Germline CDR1 is MNHEY and CDR2 is SVGAGI. The CDR3 covers 13 residues. CDR3 protein: CASSYSYNNEQFF. The CDR3 bases are TGTGCCAGCAGTTACTCCTACAACAATGAGCAGTTCTTC.

V is TRBV9 and J is TRBJ2-3; TRBD2 aligns across 10 bases. The CDR3 contains 16 residues. V was clipped by 3 bases and J by 2 bases; unmatched bases: 6. The germline V gene encodes CDR1 SGDLS and CDR2 YYNGEE. The CDR3 here is CASSGSSGGHTDTQYF. In DNA form, the CDR3 reads TGTGCCAGCAGCGGTTCTAGCGGGGGTCACACAGATACGCAGTATTTT.

This clone was picked up a small number of times. This chain uses TRBV11-3 with TRBJ2-7; D is possibly TRBD1 or TRBD2 (7 bases each). CDR1 and CDR2 from the germline V gene are SGHNT and YENEEA. The CDR3 spans 16 residues. V gave up 1 base and J gave up 6 bases, with 19 bases separating them. The CDR3 loop is CASSLVGRGLGSEQYF. In nucleotides, the CDR3 is TGTGCCAGCAGCTTAGTTGGGAGGGGGCTCGGGTCCGAGCAGTACTTC.

Here the CDR3 DNA reads TGTGCCAGCAGCTTAGATCGATCTTCGGTCTCTGGAAACACCATATATTTT. It is translated as CASSLDRSSVSGNTIYF. The chain carries TRBV11-2 and TRBJ1-3; D is uncertain. Germline V gives CDR1 SGHAT, CDR2 FQNNGV. The CDR3 length is 17 residues. The V end was cut by 0 bases, the J end by 0 bases, with 12 bases between. Filled out from reference TRBV11-2 and TRBJ1-3, the complete variable domain reads EAGVAQSPRYKIIEKRQSVAFWCNPISGHATLYWYQQILGQGPKLLIQFQNNGVVDDSQLPKDRFSAERLKGVDSTLKIQPAKLEDSAVYLCASSLDRSSVSGNTIYFGEGSWLTVV.

The chain uses TRBV13 and TRBJ1-3, with 8 nucleotides matching TRBD1. V gave up 4 bases and J gave up 6 bases; unmatched junction bases: 14. The germline gives CDR1 PRHDT, CDR2 FYEKMQ (reference sequence). The CDR3 contains 17 residues. The CDR3 DNA reads as TGTGCCAGCAGCTACCCGGTCGGGACAGGTCCCGAAAACACCATATATTTT. This translates into CASSYPVGTGPENTIYF.

This chain connects TRBV9 to TRBJ2-7; 8 bases agree with TRBD1. Germline CDR1 is SGDLS and CDR2 is YYNGEE. With 4 bases clipped from V and 0 bases from J, the junction kept 6 bases outside the gene matches. The CDR3 covers 15 residues. CDR3 region: CASSPQQGVSYEQYF. CDR3 coding DNA: TGTGCCAGCAGCCCCCAACAGGGGGTCTCCTACGAGCAGTACTTC.

The V call is TRBV7-9, the J call TRBJ2-4; D is unclear. V lost 10 bases, J lost 9 bases, and 16 bases lay in between. Germline CDR1 is SEHNR and CDR2 is FQNEAQ (reference sequence). The CDR3 runs to 12 residues. CDR3 sequence reads: CAIRFLAGIQYF. CDR3 DNA sequence: TGTGCCATCCGTTTCCTTGCCGGCATTCAGTACTTC.

J is TRBJ2-7 and V is TRBV11-2; D possibly uses TRBD1 or TRBD2 (6 bases each). The CDR3 extends over 15 amino acids. CDR1 and CDR2 (germline): SGHAT, FQNNGV. V was pared by 5 bases and J by 2 bases, with 16 bases between. CDR3 sequence reads: CASSPEGGPAYEQYF. The CDR3 DNA reads TGTGCCAGCAGCCCAGAGGGGGGACCAGCCTACGAGCAGTACTTC.

V usage is TRBV19 and J usage is TRBJ2-1; a possible D gene is TRBD2 (5 bases). Germline CDR1 reads LNHDA; CDR2 reads SQIVND (reference sequence). V was trimmed by 4 bases and J by 4 bases, leaving 14 bases between them. This CDR3 is 15 amino acids long. CDR3 DNA sequence: TGTGCCAGTAGTAAGTCAAGCGGCCAATACAATGAGCAGTTCTTC. It specifies CASSKSSGQYNEQFF.

The chain uses TRBV27 and TRBJ2-6, with 7 bases that match TRBD1. Germline V gives CDR1 MNHEY, CDR2 SMNVEV (reference sequence). V lost 0 bases, J lost 3 bases, and 5 bases stayed unmatched. The CDR3 is made up of 17 amino acids. As DNA, the CDR3 is TGTGCCAGCAGTTTATCCGACAGGGCCCATGGGGCCAACGTCCTGACTTTC. This encodes CASSLSDRAHGANVLTF.

Concerning this clone itself: The sample carries other DNA sequences with the same CDR3. The rearrangement joins TRBV4-3 to TRBJ2-7; the match to TRBD2 covers 9 bases. The germline V gene encodes CDR1 LGHNA and CDR2 YSLEER. The CDR3 runs to 16 residues. V lost 1 base, J lost 4 bases, and 8 bases stayed unmatched. CDR3 region: CASSQVGGGASYEQYF. The CDR3 DNA reads TGCGCCAGCAGCCAAGTCGGCGGGGGGGCTTCGTACGAGCAGTACTTC.

The chain uses TRBV5-1 and TRBJ2-1; D call uncertain. V lost 4 bases, J lost 5 bases, and 10 bases lay in between. Germline V gives CDR1 SGHRS, CDR2 YFSETQ. The CDR3 contains 13 residues. The CDR3 DNA is TGCGCCAGCAGCCTCGTACACGACAATGAGCAGTTCTTC. Its protein product is CASSLVHDNEQFF.

The chain employs TRBV5-5 and TRBJ2-7; D remains unclear. CDR3 length: 15 amino acids. Per the germline V gene, CDR1 is SGHKS and CDR2 is YYEKEE (reference sequence). Trimming shortened V by 2 bases and J by 2 bases, and 14 bases separated the two germline ends. The CDR3 DNA reads TGTGCCAGCAGCTTATCGGCGATGCCGCCCTACGAGCAGTACTTC. This gives the protein CASSLSAMPPYEQYF.